Listed here are 28 T cell receptor beta chains from one sample, sequenced in a study of memory CD4+ T cells and cytomegalovirus serostatus. Libraries were prepared by immunoSEQ multiplex PCR; TCRdb keeps only in-frame clonotypes and omits some of them. The sample lists over 35,000 clones, roughly 80% occurring once. The sort gate was single viable CD3+CD4+CD8-CD45RO+ cells for memory CD4+ T cells. Material: memory CD4+ T cells from blood. These receptors all come from an adult in good health and CMV-seronegative.

V and J are TRBV7-9 and TRBJ2-3; 10 nucleotides agree with TRBD1. The CDR3 has 16 residues. Germline CDR1 is SEHNR and CDR2 is FQNEAQ (reference sequence). V dropped 4 bases and J dropped 0; count of bases not matched to a gene: 4. The CDR3 is CASSSRTGGSTDTQYF. The CDR3 DNA is TGTGCCAGCAGCTCTCGGACAGGGGGAAGCACAGATACGCAGTATTTT.

This clone was counted a few times. The chain links TRBV28 to TRBJ1-1; D gene ambiguous. V lost 2 bases and J 2 bases, leaving 6 bases between the germline ends. The CDR3 runs to 13 residues. Germline lookup yields CDR1 MDHEN and CDR2 SYDVKM. CDR3 sequence (DNA): TGTGCCAGCAGTTTAGGACCTAACACTGAAGCTTTCTTT. Its translation: CASSLGPNTEAFF.

The chain employs TRBV7-2 and TRBJ1-1; D gene unclear. Trimming removed 3 bases at V and 1 base at J, with 12 bases between. The germline CDR1 and CDR2 sequences are SGHTA and FQGNSA. CDR3 length equals 15 residues. In DNA, the CDR3 is TGTGCCAGCAGCTTCAATTCGGCCGGGAACACTGAAGCTTTCTTT. Translation gives CASSFNSAGNTEAFF.

This clone has just a few counts. The V call is TRBV4-2, the J call TRBJ1-4, with D perhaps matching TRBD1 (6 bases). The CDR3 runs to 16 residues. The V end was cut by 3 bases, the J end by 8 bases, with 19 bases between. Germline CDR1 is LGHNA and CDR2 is YNFKEQ. The chain's CDR3 is CASSHEGMGAREKLFF. CDR3 sequence (DNA): TGTGCCAGCAGCCATGAGGGTATGGGGGCTCGGGAAAAACTGTTTTTT.

The V and J genes are TRBV28 and TRBJ1-2, with D tentatively TRBD1 (5 bases). The CDR3 is made up of 15 amino acids. In germline, CDR1 is MDHEN, CDR2 SYDVKM. Trimming removed 6 bases from V and 4 bases from J, with 18 bases in between. CDR3 protein: CASSPRGRSLYGYTF. The CDR3 DNA follows: TGTGCCAGCAGCCCGCGGGGACGGAGCCTCTATGGCTACACCTTC.

This chain connects TRBV5-5 to TRBJ2-5; D call uncertain. CDR1 and CDR2 (germline): SGHKS, YYEKEE (reference sequence). The CDR3 sequence is 15 residues long. Trimming pared 0 bases from V and 1 base from J, leaving 10 bases between. The CDR3 loop is CASSLVVGPQETQYF. The CDR3 DNA is TGTGCCAGCAGCTTGGTCGTAGGGCCCCAAGAGACCCAGTACTTC.

The CDR3 loop is CASSPSSQQTGYTF. The CDR3 bases are TGTGCCAGCAGCCCCAGTTCACAGCAGACGGGCTACACCTTC. The chain has TRBV11-2 and TRBJ1-2; no clear D gene. This CDR3 is 14 amino acids long. The germline gives CDR1 SGHAT, CDR2 FQNNGV. Between the trimmed V and J ends, which lost 5 bases and 8 bases, there was a span of 18 bases.

This rearrangement joins TRBV9 to TRBJ2-7; the D gene is possibly TRBD2 (6 bases). Germline V lookup: CDR1 SGDLS, CDR2 YYNGEE. V was pared by 3 bases and J by 5 bases, with 12 bases between. The CDR3 covers 13 residues. The CDR3 sequence is CASSAAGPNEQYF. The CDR3 nucleotides are TGTGCCAGCAGCGCCGCGGGGCCCAACGAGCAGTACTTC.

The chain uses TRBV7-6 and TRBJ2-7, with TRBD1 matching 7 bases. Losses at the gene ends were 5 bases for V and 0 bases for J; bases not matched to a gene: 13. This CDR3 is 17 amino acids long. The germline CDR1 and CDR2 sequences are SGHVS and FNYEAQ. The CDR3 sequence: CASSPWGSGQLSYEQYF. CDR3 sequence (DNA): TGTGCCAGCAGCCCATGGGGGTCGGGACAGCTCTCCTACGAGCAGTACTTC.

V and J are TRBV7-2 and TRBJ1-2, with a weak D call TRBD1 (5 bases). Germline loops: CDR1 SGHTA, CDR2 FQGNSA. V was trimmed by 5 bases and J by 8 bases, leaving 18 bases between them. The CDR3 spans 14 residues. The CDR3 is CASSPFKGVEGYTF. CDR3 bases: TGTGCCAGCAGCCCTTTTAAAGGGGTAGAGGGCTACACCTTC.

The rearrangement uses TRBV7-2 and TRBJ2-7; TRBD1 matches 7 bases. CDR3 length: 16 residues. CDR1 is SGHTA, CDR2 FQGNSA, per germline. J was trimmed by 5 bases and V by 6 bases; bases with no gene match: 16. The CDR3 region is CASSLQPGTVAHEQYF. As DNA, the CDR3 is TGTGCCAGCAGTCTACAACCCGGGACAGTTGCCCACGAGCAGTACTTC.

The chain recombines TRBV15 with TRBJ1-5; no firm D call. V lost 3 bases, J lost 0 bases, and 21 bases lay in between. Germline V gives CDR1 LNHNV, CDR2 YYDKDF (reference sequence). The CDR3 runs 19 residues. For the CDR3, the DNA is TGTGCCACCAGCAGGTCTCGGGGTGGGTTCGGTTATAGCAATCAGCCCCAGCATTTT. This translates into CATSRSRGGFGYSNQPQHF.

This rearrangement joins TRBV7-2 to TRBJ1-1; TRBD1 is a possible D gene (5 bases). The CDR3 runs to 14 residues. V lost 4 bases, J lost 4 bases, and 13 bases lay in between. Per the germline V gene, CDR1 is SGHTA and CDR2 is FQGNSA. CDR3 residues: CASSSQGGVTEAFF. CDR3 nucleotides: TGTGCCAGCAGCTCCCAGGGAGGGGTCACTGAAGCTTTCTTT.

The chain recombines TRBV11-2 with TRBJ2-3; the D gene is possibly TRBD1 (6 bases). Germline CDR1 is SGHAT and CDR2 is FQNNGV. The CDR3 loop spans 15 amino acids. The V end was cut by 0 bases, the J end by 1 base, with 8 bases between. For the CDR3, the DNA is TGTGCCAGCAGCTTAGACAGGGGAGGCACAGATACGCAGTATTTT. It specifies CASSLDRGGTDTQYF.

As DNA, the CDR3 is TGTGCCAGCAGCTTAAACGGGGCCTACGAGCAGTACTTC. This translates into CASSLNGAYEQYF. V usage is TRBV7-2 and J usage is TRBJ2-7; a weak D match, TRBD2 (5 bases). The CDR3 is made up of 13 amino acids. CDR1 and CDR2 from the germline V gene are SGHTA and FQGNSA. Between the trimmed V and J ends, which lost 2 bases and 2 bases, there was a span of 7 bases. The variable domain in full, with the rest retrieved from reference TRBV7-2 and TRBJ2-7, is GAGVSQSPSNKVTEKGKDVELRCDPISGHTALYWYRQSLGQGLEFLIYFQGNSAPDKSGLPSDRFSAERTGGSVSTLTIQRTQQEDSAVYLCASSLNGAYEQYFGPGTRLTVT.

V is TRBV7-2 and J is TRBJ2-5; D is ambiguous. V was trimmed by 3 bases and J by 2 bases, leaving 7 bases between them. The CDR3 has 13 amino acids. Germline CDR1 and CDR2: SGHTA and FQGNSA. In DNA, the CDR3 is TGTGCCAGCAGCTTGAGCCCTCAAGAGACCCAGTACTTC. This translates into CASSLSPQETQYF.

This clone was seen only a few times. CDR3 in DNA: TGTGCCAGCAGCCTACGGACAGGGTCGAATTCACCCCTCCACTTT. Its translation: CASSLRTGSNSPLHF. The V and J genes are TRBV7-8 and TRBJ1-6; TRBD1 matches at 8 bases. The CDR3 sequence is 15 residues long. Germline V CDR1 and CDR2: SGHVS, FQNEAQ. V dropped 5 bases and J dropped 7; count of bases not matched to a gene: 7.

The rearrangement joins TRBV5-6 to TRBJ1-4; D not resolved. Germline loops: CDR1 SGHDT, CDR2 YYEEEE. V was pared by 3 bases and J by 8 bases, with 8 bases between. This CDR3 is built from 12 residues. The CDR3 reads CASSSYGEKLFF. Here the CDR3 DNA reads TGTGCCAGCAGCTCTTACGGGGAAAAACTGTTTTTT.

The rearrangement links TRBV11-2 to TRBJ2-5, with D unclear. Germline V gene lookup returns CDR1 SGHAT and CDR2 FQNNGV. Trimming removed 0 bases from V and 0 bases from J, with 11 bases in between. The CDR3 spans 16 residues. The CDR3 nucleotides read TGTGCCAGCAGCTTAGAAATGTTAGCTTACCAAGAGACCCAGTACTTC. Translating it yields CASSLEMLAYQETQYF. The full variable domain, its missing parts supplied by reference TRBV11-2 and TRBJ2-5, is EAGVAQSPRYKIIEKRQSVAFWCNPISGHATLYWYQQILGQGPKLLIQFQNNGVVDDSQLPKDRFSAERLKGVDSTLKIQPAKLEDSAVYLCASSLEMLAYQETQYFGPGTRLLVL.

There are a few counts of this clone. The rearrangement uses TRBV7-3 and TRBJ1-1; no clear D gene. Trimming removed 1 base at V and 1 base at J, with 4 bases between. Per the germline V gene, CDR1 is SGHTA and CDR2 is FQGTGA. This CDR3 contains 13 residues. The CDR3: CASSLRANTEAFF. CDR3 DNA: TGTGCCAGCAGCTTAAGAGCGAACACTGAAGCTTTCTTT.

This clone was seen a few times. The same CDR3 is also encoded by other DNA sequences in this sample. V gene TRBV2 combines with J gene TRBJ1-1; 7 nucleotides align to TRBD1. The CDR3 covers 14 residues. Germline V lookup: CDR1 SNHLY, CDR2 FYNNEI. V lost 4 bases and J lost 0; bases outside the gene matches: 2. CDR3 in amino acids: CASSVDRVNTEAFF. In DNA form, the CDR3 reads TGTGCCAGCAGTGTAGACAGGGTGAACACTGAAGCTTTCTTT.

The chain combines TRBV30 with TRBJ2-1, with TRBD1 identical over 10 bases. J was trimmed by 0 bases and V by 2 bases; bases with no gene match: 4. Germline V gene lookup returns CDR1 GTSNPN and CDR2 SVGIG (reference sequence). CDR3 length equals 16 residues. CDR3 in DNA: TGTGCCTGGAGTTCCCGGGACAGGGGCTCCTACAATGAGCAGTTCTTC. As protein: CAWSSRDRGSYNEQFF.

This clone was counted only a few times. J is TRBJ1-1 and V is TRBV30; D is possibly TRBD1 (5 bases). The CDR3 length is 13 residues. Germline CDR1 GTSNPN, CDR2 SVGIG (reference sequence). The germline V and J ends were trimmed by 5 bases and 3 bases, with 13 bases remaining between them. CDR3 nucleotides: TGTGCCTGGGGTCGGACATCCTACACTGAAGCTTTCTTT. It yields the protein CAWGRTSYTEAFF.

This clone was recorded a few times. This chain links TRBV7-3 with TRBJ2-3; D is tentatively TRBD1 or TRBD2 (5 bases each). V lost 2 bases to trimming and J lost 9 bases, with 15 bases between them. This CDR3 is built from 14 residues. The germline gives CDR1 SGHTA, CDR2 FQGTGA. CDR3 DNA sequence: TGTGCCAGCAGCTTATCCGGGACGAGTGAAACGCAGTATTTT. Protein: CASSLSGTSETQYF.

The chain combines TRBV30 with TRBJ1-1; 8 bases match TRBD1. This CDR3 spans 15 amino acids. Trimming took 5 bases from V and 1 from J; bases not matched to a gene: 9. From germline, CDR1 is GTSNPN and CDR2 SVGIG (reference sequence). CDR3 DNA: TGTGCCTGGGGACAGGGTGATTGGCCGAACACTGAAGCTTTCTTT. It specifies CAWGQGDWPNTEAFF.

This sequence joins TRBV6-1 and TRBJ1-2, with 10 bases that match TRBD1. The germline V gene encodes CDR1 MNHNS and CDR2 SASEGT. This CDR3 has 15 residues. J was trimmed by 1 base and V by 2 bases; bases with no gene match: 1. CDR3 nucleotides: TGTGCCAGCAGTGAACGGGACAGGGGTAACTATGGCTACACCTTC. The encoded protein is CASSERDRGNYGYTF.

The chain is built from TRBV19 and TRBJ1-1, with D hard to call. Between the trimmed V and J ends, which lost 6 bases and 1 base, there was a span of 18 bases. CDR1 is LNHDA, CDR2 SQIVND, per germline (reference sequence). CDR3 length: 16 amino acids. The CDR3 coding sequence is TGTGCCAGTAGGACCTCAAAGGGCCTTAGGAACACTGAAGCTTTCTTT. This codes for CASRTSKGLRNTEAFF.

The chain uses TRBV7-9 and TRBJ1-5; D possibly corresponds to TRBD1 (5 bases). Germline CDR1 SEHNR, CDR2 FQNEAQ (reference sequence). This CDR3 has 15 residues. Trimming stripped 7 bases from V and 3 bases from J, with 16 bases between. CDR3 protein: CASTSNGRDNQPQHF. The CDR3 region has the DNA TGTGCCAGCACCTCGAATGGCAGGGACAATCAGCCCCAGCATTTT. Based on the CDR3 plus reference TRBV7-9 and TRBJ1-5, the full variable domain is DTGVSQNPRHKITKRGQNVTFRCDPISEHNRLYWYRQTLGQGPEFLTYFQNEAQLEKSRLLSDRFSAERPKGSFSTLEIQRTEQGDSAMYLCASTSNGRDNQPQHFGDGTRLSIL.